This is a list of T cell receptor beta chains from one sample in a study of blood T cell repertoires in COVID-19. The protocol was immunoSEQ multiplex PCR, while the TCRdb copy is restricted to in-frame clones and leaves out a portion. The data hold roughly 250,000 clones, with 80% to 95% observed a single time. Sequencing used PBMCs or T cells enriched from blood (not recorded which). The source of these receptors is a woman under 30 who had recovered from COVID-19. Each CDR3 is given with its conserved first and last residue. D genes are given only for firm matches.

V gene: TRBV5-1; J gene: TRBJ2-1; D gene: -; CDR3 protein: CASSSTRLGTGYEREQFF; CDR3 DNA: TGCGCCAGCAGCTCGACCCGCCTCGGGACTGGGTACGAGAGGGAGCAGTTCTTC
V gene: TRBV29-1; J gene: TRBJ1-2; D gene: -; CDR3 protein: CSVGNSANYGYTF; CDR3 DNA: TGCAGCGTTGGAAACAGTGCTAACTATGGCTACACCTTC
V gene: TRBV19; J gene: TRBJ2-7; D gene: -; CDR3 protein: CASSIGGPSYEQYF; CDR3 DNA: TGTGCCAGTAGTATAGGGGGGCCGTCCTACGAGCAGTACTTC
V gene: TRBV5-1; J gene: TRBJ2-3; D gene: TRBD2; CDR3 protein: CASSWGRVSTDTQYF; CDR3 DNA: TGCGCCAGCAGCTGGGGGAGGGTGAGCACAGATACGCAGTATTTT
V gene: TRBV24-1; J gene: TRBJ1-1; D gene: -; CDR3 protein: CATSDADEAFF; CDR3 DNA: TGTGCCACCAGTGACGCAGATGAAGCTTTCTTT
V gene: TRBV28; J gene: TRBJ2-1; D gene: -; CDR3 protein: CASSLYRDGNEQFF; CDR3 DNA: TGTGCCAGCAGTTTATACAGGGACGGCAATGAGCAGTTCTTC
V gene: TRBV18; J gene: TRBJ2-7; D gene: TRBD2; CDR3 protein: CASSPQTLAGGAYEQYF; CDR3 DNA: TGTGCCAGCTCACCGCAGACCCTAGCGGGAGGGGCCTACGAGCAGTACTTC
V gene: TRBV7-9; J gene: TRBJ1-2; D gene: TRBD1; CDR3 protein: CASSRGQGDGYTF; CDR3 DNA: TGTGCCAGCAGCCGAGGACAGGGAGATGGCTACACCTTC
V gene: TRBV7-2; J gene: TRBJ1-2; D gene: -; CDR3 protein: CASRPDTSYGYTF; CDR3 DNA: TGTGCCAGCAGACCCGACACTTCCTATGGCTACACCTTC
V gene: TRBV10-1; J gene: TRBJ1-5; D gene: -; CDR3 protein: CASRLRKLSNQPQHF; CDR3 DNA: TGCGCCAGCAGATTAAGAAAACTCAGCAATCAGCCCCAGCATTTT
V gene: TRBV3-1/TRBV3-2; J gene: TRBJ1-5; D gene: -; CDR3 protein: CASSQDFTYSNQPQHF; CDR3 DNA: TGTGCCAGCAGCCAAGATTTCACCTATAGCAATCAGCCCCAGCATTTT
V gene: TRBV5-1; J gene: TRBJ1-1; D gene: -; CDR3 protein: CASTPENTEAFF; CDR3 DNA: TGCGCCAGCACTCCAGAGAACACTGAAGCTTTCTTT
V gene: TRBV6-5; J gene: TRBJ1-6; D gene: -; CDR3 protein: CASSYDPGEGNSPLHF; CDR3 DNA: TGTGCCAGCAGTTACGATCCCGGGGAGGGTAATTCACCCCTCCACTTT
V gene: TRBV4-3; J gene: TRBJ2-7; D gene: TRBD1; CDR3 protein: CASSQGPGQNYEQYF; CDR3 DNA: TGCGCCAGCAGCCAGGGACCGGGACAGAACTACGAGCAGTACTTC
V gene: TRBV28; J gene: TRBJ2-7; D gene: TRBD1; CDR3 protein: CASRPTGQGGYEQYF; CDR3 DNA: TGTGCCAGCAGACCAACGGGACAGGGGGGCTACGAGCAGTACTTC
V gene: TRBV7-8; J gene: TRBJ1-4; D gene: TRBD1; CDR3 protein: CASSPRQGVNEKLFF; CDR3 DNA: TGTGCCAGCAGCCCTCGACAGGGTGTAAATGAAAAACTGTTTTTT
V gene: TRBV13; J gene: TRBJ1-1; D gene: -; CDR3 protein: CASMAGNTEAFF; CDR3 DNA: TGTGCCAGCATGGCAGGGAACACTGAAGCTTTCTTT
V gene: TRBV11-2; J gene: TRBJ2-6; D gene: TRBD1; CDR3 protein: CASSSRDRRSSGANVLTF; CDR3 DNA: TGTGCCAGCAGCAGCCGGGACAGGAGGAGCTCTGGGGCCAACGTCCTGACTTTC
V gene: TRBV9; J gene: TRBJ2-7; D gene: -; CDR3 protein: CASSAGPPGEQYF; CDR3 DNA: TGTGCCAGCAGCGCAGGCCCCCCTGGGGAGCAGTACTTC
V gene: TRBV9; J gene: TRBJ1-6; D gene: TRBD1; CDR3 protein: CASSVGTSGGVHPYSPLHF; CDR3 DNA: TGTGCCAGCAGCGTAGGCACCTCAGGGGGCGTACACCCTTATTCACCCCTCCACTTT